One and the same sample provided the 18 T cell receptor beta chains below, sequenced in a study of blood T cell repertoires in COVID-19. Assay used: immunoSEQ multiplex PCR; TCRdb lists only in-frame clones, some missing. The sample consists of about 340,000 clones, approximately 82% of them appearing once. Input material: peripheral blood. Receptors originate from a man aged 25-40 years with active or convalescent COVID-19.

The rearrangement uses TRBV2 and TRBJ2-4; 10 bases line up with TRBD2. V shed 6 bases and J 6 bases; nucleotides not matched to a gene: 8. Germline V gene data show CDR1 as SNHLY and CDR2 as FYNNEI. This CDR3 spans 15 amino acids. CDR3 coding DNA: TGTGCCAGCAGGGTCAGCGGGGGGGCTGGAAACATTCAGTACTTC. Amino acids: CASRVSGGAGNIQYF.

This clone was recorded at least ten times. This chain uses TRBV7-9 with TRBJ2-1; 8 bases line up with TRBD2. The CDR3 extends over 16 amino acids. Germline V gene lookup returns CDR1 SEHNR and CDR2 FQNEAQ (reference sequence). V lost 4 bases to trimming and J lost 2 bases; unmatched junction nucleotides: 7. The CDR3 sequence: CASSSGGSGAYNEQFF. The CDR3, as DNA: TGTGCCAGCAGCTCCGGTGGTAGCGGGGCCTACAATGAGCAGTTCTTC.

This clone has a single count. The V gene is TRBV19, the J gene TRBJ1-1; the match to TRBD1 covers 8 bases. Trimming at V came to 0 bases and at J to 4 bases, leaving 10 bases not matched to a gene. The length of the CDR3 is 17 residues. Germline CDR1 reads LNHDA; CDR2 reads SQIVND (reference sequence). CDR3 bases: TGTGCCAGTAGTATAGATCCCTCCGGGACAGGCGGCACTGAAGCTTTCTTT. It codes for CASSIDPSGTGGTEAFF.

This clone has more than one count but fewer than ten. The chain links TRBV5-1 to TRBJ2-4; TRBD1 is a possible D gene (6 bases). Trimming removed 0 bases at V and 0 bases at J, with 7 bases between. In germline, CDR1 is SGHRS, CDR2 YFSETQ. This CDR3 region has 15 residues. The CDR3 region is CASSLGGGAKNIQYF. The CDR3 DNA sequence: TGCGCCAGCAGCTTGGGAGGGGGAGCCAAAAACATTCAGTACTTC.

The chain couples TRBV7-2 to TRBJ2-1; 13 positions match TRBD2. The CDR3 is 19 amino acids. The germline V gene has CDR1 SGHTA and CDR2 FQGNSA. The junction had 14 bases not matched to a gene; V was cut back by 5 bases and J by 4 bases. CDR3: CASSPRGTSGRVSYNEQFF. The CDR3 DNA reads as TGTGCCAGCAGCCCTAGGGGTACTAGCGGGAGGGTCTCTTACAATGAGCAGTTCTTC.

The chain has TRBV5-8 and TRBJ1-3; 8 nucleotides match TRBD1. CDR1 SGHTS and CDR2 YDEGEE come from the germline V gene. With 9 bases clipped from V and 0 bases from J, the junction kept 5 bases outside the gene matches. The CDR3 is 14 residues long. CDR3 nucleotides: TGTGCCAATGGACAGGGATACTCTGGAAACACCATATATTTT. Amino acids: CANGQGYSGNTIYF. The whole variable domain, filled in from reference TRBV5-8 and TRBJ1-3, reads EAGVTQSPTHLIKTRGQQATLRCSPISGHTSVYWYQQALGLGLQFLLWYDEGEERNRGNFPPRFSGRQFPNYSSELNVNALELEDSALYLCANGQGYSGNTIYFGEGSWLTVV.

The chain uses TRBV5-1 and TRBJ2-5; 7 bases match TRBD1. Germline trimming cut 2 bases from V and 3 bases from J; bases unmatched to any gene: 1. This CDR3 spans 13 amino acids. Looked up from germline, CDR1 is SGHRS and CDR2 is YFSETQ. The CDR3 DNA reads TGCGCCAGCAGCTTCGGGACAGAAGAGACCCAGTACTTC. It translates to CASSFGTEETQYF. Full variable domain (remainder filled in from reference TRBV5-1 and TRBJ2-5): KAGVTQTPRYLIKTRGQQVTLSCSPISGHRSVSWYQQTPGQGLQFLFEYFSETQRNKGNFPGRFSGRQFSNSRSEMNVSTLELGDSALYLCASSFGTEETQYFGPGTRLLVL.

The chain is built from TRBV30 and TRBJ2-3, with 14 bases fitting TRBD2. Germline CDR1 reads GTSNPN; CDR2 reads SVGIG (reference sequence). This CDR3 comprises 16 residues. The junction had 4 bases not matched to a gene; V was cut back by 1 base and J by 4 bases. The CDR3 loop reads CAWSEGLAGVADTQYF. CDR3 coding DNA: TGTGCCTGGAGTGAGGGACTAGCGGGGGTGGCAGATACGCAGTATTTT.

The CDR3 nucleotides are TGCGCCAGCAGCCCGGACAGGGGGTCACCCCTCCACTTT. Its protein product is CASSPDRGSPLHF. V gene TRBV4-3 combines with J gene TRBJ1-6, with 10 positions matching TRBD1. CDR3 length: 13 amino acids. From germline, CDR1 is LGHNA and CDR2 YSLEER. After removal of 4 bases from V and 10 bases from J, the junction contained 1 base not matched to a gene.

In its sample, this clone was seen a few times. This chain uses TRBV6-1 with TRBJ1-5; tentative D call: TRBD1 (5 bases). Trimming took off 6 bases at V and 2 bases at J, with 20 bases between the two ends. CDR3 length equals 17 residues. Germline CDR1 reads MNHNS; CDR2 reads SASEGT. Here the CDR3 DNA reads TGTGCCAGCAGCGAACTCCCCTGGGCGGGGGGCAATCAGCCCCAGCATTTT. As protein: CASSELPWAGGNQPQHF.

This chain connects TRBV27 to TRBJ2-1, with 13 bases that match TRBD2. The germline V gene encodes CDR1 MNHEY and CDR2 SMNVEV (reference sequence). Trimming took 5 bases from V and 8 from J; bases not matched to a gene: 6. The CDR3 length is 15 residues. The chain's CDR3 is CASSPRTSGSDEQFF. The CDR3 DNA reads TGTGCCAGCAGTCCAAGGACTAGCGGGAGCGATGAGCAGTTCTTC.

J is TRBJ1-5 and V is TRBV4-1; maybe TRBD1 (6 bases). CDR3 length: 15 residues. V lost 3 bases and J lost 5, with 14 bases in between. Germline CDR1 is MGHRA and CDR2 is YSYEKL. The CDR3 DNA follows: TGCGCCAGCAGCCACCAACAGGGTAAAGATCAGCCCCAGCATTTT. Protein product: CASSHQQGKDQPQHF.

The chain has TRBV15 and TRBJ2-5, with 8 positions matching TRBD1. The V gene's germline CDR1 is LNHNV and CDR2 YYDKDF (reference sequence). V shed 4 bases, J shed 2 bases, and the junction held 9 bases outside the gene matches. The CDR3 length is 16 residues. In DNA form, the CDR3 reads TGTGCCACCAGCATAGGACAGGGAGCTTTTCAAGAGACCCAGTACTTC. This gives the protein CATSIGQGAFQETQYF.

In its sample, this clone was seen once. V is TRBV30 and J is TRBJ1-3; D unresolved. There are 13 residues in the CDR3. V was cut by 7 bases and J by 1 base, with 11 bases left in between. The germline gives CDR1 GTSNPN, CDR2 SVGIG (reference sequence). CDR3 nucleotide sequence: TGTGCCTTGGAGTTGGGTTCTGGAAACACCATATATTTT. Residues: CALELGSGNTIYF.

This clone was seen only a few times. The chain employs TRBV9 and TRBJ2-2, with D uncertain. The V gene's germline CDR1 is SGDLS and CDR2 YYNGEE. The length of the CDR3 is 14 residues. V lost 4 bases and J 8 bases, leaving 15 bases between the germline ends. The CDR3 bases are TGTGCCAGCAGCCCCGACGCAGCCAGGGGGGAGCTGTTTTTT. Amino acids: CASSPDAARGELFF.

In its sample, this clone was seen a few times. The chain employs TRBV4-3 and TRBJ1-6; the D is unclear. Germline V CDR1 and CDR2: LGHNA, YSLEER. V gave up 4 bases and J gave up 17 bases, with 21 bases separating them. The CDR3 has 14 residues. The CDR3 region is CASSPGRSYSEVHF. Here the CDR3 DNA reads TGCGCCAGCAGCCCTGGGCGAAGTTATTCGGAGGTCCACTTT.

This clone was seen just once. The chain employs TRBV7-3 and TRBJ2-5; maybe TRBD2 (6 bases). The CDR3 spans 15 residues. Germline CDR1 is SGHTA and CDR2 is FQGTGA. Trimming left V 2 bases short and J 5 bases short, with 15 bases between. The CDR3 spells CASSLRDSRGETQYF. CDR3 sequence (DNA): TGTGCCAGCAGCTTACGGGACTCCCGAGGGGAGACCCAGTACTTC.

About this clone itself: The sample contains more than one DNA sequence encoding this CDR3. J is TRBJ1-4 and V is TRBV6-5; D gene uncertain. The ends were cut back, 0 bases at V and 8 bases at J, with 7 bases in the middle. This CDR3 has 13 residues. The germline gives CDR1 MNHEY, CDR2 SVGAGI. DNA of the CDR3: TGTGCCAGCAGTTACTCCGGGTGGGAAAAACTGTTTTTT. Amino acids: CASSYSGWEKLFF.